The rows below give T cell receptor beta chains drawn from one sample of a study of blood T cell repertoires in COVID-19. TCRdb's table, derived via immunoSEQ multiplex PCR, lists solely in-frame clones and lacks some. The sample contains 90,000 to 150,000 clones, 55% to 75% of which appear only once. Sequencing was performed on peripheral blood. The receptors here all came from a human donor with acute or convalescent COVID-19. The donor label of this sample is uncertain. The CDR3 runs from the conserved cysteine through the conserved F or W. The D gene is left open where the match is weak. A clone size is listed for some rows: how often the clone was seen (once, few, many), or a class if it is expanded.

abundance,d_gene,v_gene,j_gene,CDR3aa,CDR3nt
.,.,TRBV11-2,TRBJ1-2,CASSLVGGTGYGYTF,TGTGCCAGCAGCTTAGTTGGGGGGACGGGCTATGGCTACACCTTC
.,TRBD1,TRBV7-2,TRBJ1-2,CASSPRTGTLNYGYTF,TGTGCCAGCAGCCCGAGGACAGGGACCCTTAACTATGGCTACACCTTC
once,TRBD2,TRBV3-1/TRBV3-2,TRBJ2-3,CASSHRGADTQYF,TGTGCCAGCAGCCACCGGGGGGCAGATACGCAGTATTTT
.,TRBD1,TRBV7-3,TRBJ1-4,CASSYRQGEKLFF,TGTGCCAGCAGTTACCGACAGGGTGAAAAACTGTTTTTT
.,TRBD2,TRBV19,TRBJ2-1,CASSIRLAGASSYNEQFF,TGTGCCAGTAGTATAAGACTAGCGGGGGCCAGCTCCTACAATGAGCAGTTCTTC
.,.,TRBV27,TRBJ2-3,CASSLPRAADTQYF,TGTGCCAGCAGTTTGCCCAGGGCAGCAGATACGCAGTATTTT
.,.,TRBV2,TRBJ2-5,CASSLLRWEAQYF,TGTGCCAGCAGTCTACTCCGTTGGGAGGCCCAGTACTTC
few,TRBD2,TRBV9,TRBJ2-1,CASSARTSGEGEQFF,TGTGCCAGCAGCGCCAGGACTAGCGGGGAAGGGGAGCAGTTCTTC
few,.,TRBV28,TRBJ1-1,CASSLRGGVTEAFF,TGTGCCAGCAGTTTACGGGGGGGCGTGACTGAAGCTTTCTTT
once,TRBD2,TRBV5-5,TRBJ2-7,CASSLAGGAVYEQYF,TGTGCCAGCAGCTTGGCGGGAGGGGCAGTCTACGAGCAGTACTTC
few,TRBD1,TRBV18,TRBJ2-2,CASSLGQGANTGELFF,TGTGCCAGCTCACTCGGACAGGGGGCGAACACCGGGGAGCTGTTTTTT
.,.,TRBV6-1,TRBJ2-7,CASSESLVGPYEQYF,TGTGCCAGCAGTGAGTCCCTAGTGGGGCCGTACGAGCAGTACTTC
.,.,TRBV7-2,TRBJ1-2,CASSLKTPGGYTF,TGTGCCAGCAGCTTGAAGACTCCCGGGGGCTACACCTTC
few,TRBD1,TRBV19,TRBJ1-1,CASSIQGANTEAFF,TGTGCCAGTAGTATACAGGGGGCTAACACTGAAGCTTTCTTT
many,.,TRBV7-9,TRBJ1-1,CASSLAGPDTEAFF,TGTGCCAGCAGCTTAGCGGGCCCTGACACTGAAGCTTTCTTT
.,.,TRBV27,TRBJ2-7,CASSPIGGSLGPAYEQYF,TGTGCCAGCAGTCCCATAGGAGGGTCTTTGGGACCAGCCTACGAGCAGTACTTC
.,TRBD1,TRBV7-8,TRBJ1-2,CASSSKGRGPRNYGYTF,TGTGCCAGCAGCTCAAAAGGCAGGGGGCCGCGAAACTATGGCTACACCTTC
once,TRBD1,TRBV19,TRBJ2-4,CASSRQGTAKNIQYF,TGTGCCAGTAGTAGACAGGGGACGGCCAAAAACATTCAGTACTTC
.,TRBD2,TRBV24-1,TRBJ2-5,CATSDPPGGGPETQYF,TGTGCCACCAGTGATCCTCCCGGGGGGGGCCCAGAGACCCAGTACTTC
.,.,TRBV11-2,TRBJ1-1,CASSPRPGGTEAFF,TGTGCCAGCAGCCCGCGGCCGGGGGGCACTGAAGCTTTCTTT
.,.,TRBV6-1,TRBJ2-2,CASSERAIIGASNTGELFF,TGTGCCAGCAGTGAACGGGCAATCATTGGGGCCTCCAACACCGGGGAGCTGTTTTTT
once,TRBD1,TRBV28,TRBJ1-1,CASNYRTGGTEAFF,TGTGCCAGCAACTATAGGACAGGGGGGACTGAAGCTTTCTTT
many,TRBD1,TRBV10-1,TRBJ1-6,CASRDRHSYNSPLHF,TGCGCCAGCAGGGACAGGCACTCCTATAATTCACCCCTCCACTTT
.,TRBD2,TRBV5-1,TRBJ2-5,CASSLVAGDQETQYF,TGCGCCAGCAGCTTGGTTGCGGGGGACCAAGAGACCCAGTACTTC
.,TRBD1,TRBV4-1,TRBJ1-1,CASSQEDRDTEAFF,TGCGCCAGCAGCCAAGAAGACAGGGACACTGAAGCTTTCTTT
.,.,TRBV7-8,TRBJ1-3,CASSLGGFSGNTIYF,TGTGCCAGCAGCTTAGGCGGTTTCTCTGGAAACACCATATATTTT
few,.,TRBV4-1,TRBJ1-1,CASSQERSVGTEAFF,TGCGCCAGCAGCCAAGAGAGGTCCGTGGGCACTGAAGCTTTCTTT
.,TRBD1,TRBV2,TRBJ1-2,CASKADRADGYTF,TGTGCCAGCAAAGCGGACAGGGCCGATGGCTACACCTTC
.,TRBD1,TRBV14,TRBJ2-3,CASSQEAGQGATDTQYF,TGTGCCAGCAGCCAAGAGGCGGGACAGGGGGCGACAGATACGCAGTATTTT
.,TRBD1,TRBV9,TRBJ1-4,CASSPGGQGRGKLFF,TGTGCCAGCAGCCCCGGGGGACAGGGGCGGGGAAAACTGTTTTTT
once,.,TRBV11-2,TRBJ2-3,CASSLRGGRGDTQYF,TGTGCCAGCAGCTTAAGGGGGGGCCGGGGAGATACGCAGTATTTT
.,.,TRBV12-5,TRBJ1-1,CASGLGASAEAFF,TGTGCTAGTGGCCTGGGGGCCTCGGCTGAAGCTTTCTTT
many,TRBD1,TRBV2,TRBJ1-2,CASRGQGFGYGYTF,TGTGCCAGCAGGGGACAGGGGTTCGGCTATGGCTACACCTTC
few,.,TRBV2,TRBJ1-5,CASSYPPTGYWRSNQPQHF,TGTGCCAGCAGTTACCCCCCAACAGGGTACTGGCGGAGCAATCAGCCCCAGCATTTT
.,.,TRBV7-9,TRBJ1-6,CASSFRQADSPLHF,TGTGCCAGCAGCTTCAGACAGGCGGATTCACCCCTCCACTTT
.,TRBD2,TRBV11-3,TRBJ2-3,CASATVGGSTQYF,TGTGCCAGCGCTACGGTGGGGGGGAGTACGCAGTATTTT
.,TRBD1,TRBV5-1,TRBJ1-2,CASSPRTGVENGYTF,TGCGCCAGCAGCCCAAGGACAGGGGTCGAAAACGGCTACACCTTC
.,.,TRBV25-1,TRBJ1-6,CASMGRGGFLHF,TGTGCCAGCATGGGCAGGGGCGGGTTCCTCCACTTT
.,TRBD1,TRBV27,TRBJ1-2,CASSPAGGYGYTF,TGTGCCAGCAGCCCGGCAGGGGGCTATGGCTACACCTTC
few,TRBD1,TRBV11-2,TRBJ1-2,CASSSRGSAGYTF,TGTGCCAGCAGCTCCAGGGGGTCGGCGGGCTACACCTTC
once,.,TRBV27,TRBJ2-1,CASSLYGGGRSSYNEQFF,TGTGCCAGCAGTTTATATGGGGGAGGAAGGAGCTCCTACAATGAGCAGTTCTTC
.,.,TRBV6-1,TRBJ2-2,CASSEDPGAGELFF,TGTGCCAGCAGTGAAGACCCGGGGGCCGGGGAGCTGTTTTTT
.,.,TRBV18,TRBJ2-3,CASSPPGVRDTQYF,TGTGCCAGCTCACCGCCAGGGGTTAGGGATACGCAGTATTTT
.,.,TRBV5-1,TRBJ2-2,CASSSRQANTGELFF,TGCGCCAGCAGCTCCCGACAGGCCAACACCGGGGAGCTGTTTTTT
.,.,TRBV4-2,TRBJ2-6,CASSQRSGAAGANVLTF,TGTGCCAGCAGCCAAAGATCTGGGGCTGCTGGGGCCAACGTCCTGACTTTC
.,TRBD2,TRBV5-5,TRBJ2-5,CASSRTGTSGVETQYF,TGTGCCAGCAGCCGGACCGGGACTAGCGGGGTGGAGACCCAGTACTTC
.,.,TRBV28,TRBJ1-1,CASTIGPNTEAFF,TGTGCCAGCACCATCGGTCCGAACACTGAAGCTTTCTTT
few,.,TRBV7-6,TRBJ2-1,CASSFQGGSYNEQFF,TGTGCCAGCAGCTTTCAGGGGGGCTCCTACAATGAGCAGTTCTTC
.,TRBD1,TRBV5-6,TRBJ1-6,CASSPDRGGSPLHF,TGTGCCAGCAGCCCGGACAGGGGGGGATCACCCCTCCACTTT
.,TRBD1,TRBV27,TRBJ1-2,CASSLFGGQAGYTF,TGTGCCAGCAGTTTATTTGGGGGACAGGCGGGCTACACCTTC
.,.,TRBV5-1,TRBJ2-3,CASSPGGPSTDTQYF,TGCGCCAGCAGCCCCGGAGGTCCTAGCACAGATACGCAGTATTTT
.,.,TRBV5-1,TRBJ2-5,CASSRDQGLETQYF,TGCGCCAGCAGCCGCGACCAGGGGCTAGAGACCCAGTACTTC